Below are 19 T cell receptor beta chains sequenced from a single sample in a study of blood T cell repertoires in COVID-19. Data came from immunoSEQ multiplex PCR; TCRdb stores just in-frame clones and leaves some out. The sample has almost 350,000 clones, approximately 89% seen once. The sample consisted of peripheral blood. Receptor source: an older woman with COVID-19, enrolled during active disease.

This clone was found once. The chain carries TRBV27 and TRBJ2-1; 7 bases are shared with TRBD2. The CDR3 has 16 amino acids. V shed 6 bases and J 1 base; nucleotides not matched to a gene: 9. The germline gives CDR1 MNHEY, CDR2 SMNVEV (reference sequence). CDR3: CASRQRGLESYNEQFF. DNA of the CDR3: TGTGCCAGCAGGCAAAGAGGACTAGAATCCTACAATGAGCAGTTCTTC.

The rearrangement joins TRBV9 to TRBJ2-2; the D gene is possibly TRBD2 (7 bases). V was pared by 0 bases and J by 6 bases, with 15 bases between. Germline CDR1 and CDR2: SGDLS and YYNGEE. The CDR3 loop spans 16 amino acids. The CDR3 here is CASSVAGGAEPGELFF. CDR3 nucleotide sequence: TGTGCCAGCAGCGTAGCTGGGGGGGCAGAACCCGGGGAGCTGTTTTTT.

The CDR3 loop reads CASSKVTGTGAGYTF. The CDR3 region has the DNA TGTGCCAGCAGCAAAGTAACCGGGACAGGGGCTGGCTACACCTTC. The chain joins TRBV21-1 to TRBJ1-2; the D call of TRBD1 is as the table states it, not checked on the DNA. TRBV21-1 is deemed a pseudogene. CDR3 size: 15 residues.

The chain is built from TRBV27 and TRBJ1-3, with D maybe TRBD1 (5 bases). This CDR3 comprises 14 residues. Trimming took off 8 bases at V and 2 bases at J, with 13 bases between the two ends. The germline CDR1 and CDR2 sequences are MNHEY and SMNVEV (reference sequence). The CDR3 spells CASGPWGAGNTIYF. The CDR3 DNA is TGTGCCAGCGGCCCTTGGGGGGCTGGAAACACCATATATTTT.

The genes are TRBV5-4 and TRBJ1-5; 9 bases match TRBD1. V dropped 4 bases and J dropped 4; count of bases not matched to a gene: 6. This CDR3 spans 15 amino acids. CDR1 and CDR2 (germline): SGHNT, YYREEE (reference sequence). The CDR3: CASSPGQGVNQPQHF. For the CDR3, the DNA is TGTGCCAGCAGCCCGGGACAGGGCGTTAATCAGCCCCAGCATTTT.

The chain joins TRBV29-1 to TRBJ1-2; D gene ambiguous. Germline V gene sequence: CDR1 SQVTM, CDR2 ANQGSEA. The CDR3 runs to 12 residues. With 3 bases removed from V and 0 bases from J, the gap between germline ends came to 5 bases. In DNA form, the CDR3 reads TGCAGCGTTGATCTGTCTAACTATGGCTACACCTTC. It codes for CSVDLSNYGYTF.

This clone was recorded once. The chain links TRBV7-6 to TRBJ1-3, with D unresolved. Germline CDR1 SGHVS, CDR2 FNYEAQ. V lost 1 base to trimming and J lost 3 bases, with 10 bases between them. The CDR3 sequence is 15 residues long. CDR3 DNA: TGTGCCAGCAGCTTAGTTCCGGTTGATGGAAACACCATATATTTT. Its translation: CASSLVPVDGNTIYF.

The V and J genes are TRBV7-9 and TRBJ2-7, with D tentatively TRBD2 (5 bases). This CDR3 is built from 14 residues. Per the germline V gene, CDR1 is SEHNR and CDR2 is FQNEAQ (reference sequence). The ends were cut back, 2 bases at V and 1 base at J, with 9 bases in the middle. CDR3 in DNA: TGTGCCAGCAGCTTACAGCCGGGATCCTACGAGCAGTACTTC. This sequence encodes CASSLQPGSYEQYF.

The chain couples TRBV10-3 to TRBJ2-6, with a tentative D call TRBD1 (5 bases). The CDR3 totals 18 residues. V was cut by 3 bases and J by 0 bases, with 15 bases left in between. In germline, CDR1 is ENHRY, CDR2 SYGVKD. The chain's CDR3 is CAISDRSGPGSGANVLTF. The DNA for the CDR3 is TGTGCCATCAGTGACCGCTCAGGGCCCGGCTCTGGGGCCAACGTCCTGACTTTC.

The chain couples TRBV13 to TRBJ1-1; 7 bases agree with TRBD1. In germline, CDR1 is PRHDT, CDR2 FYEKMQ (reference sequence). The V segment lost 3 bases and the J segment 2 bases; nucleotides outside the gene matches: 9. CDR3 length: 16 amino acids. The CDR3 loop is CASSFEGASANTEAFF. DNA of the CDR3: TGTGCCAGCAGCTTTGAGGGGGCTAGCGCCAACACTGAAGCTTTCTTT. The variable domain in full, with the rest retrieved from reference TRBV13 and TRBJ1-1, is AAGVIQSPRHLIKEKRETATLKCYPIPRHDTVYWYQQGPGQDPQFLISFYEKMQSDKGSIPDRFSAQQFSDYHSELNMSSLELGDSALYFCASSFEGASANTEAFFGQGTRLTVV.

The chain recombines TRBV28 with TRBJ1-2, with D perhaps TRBD1 (6 bases). V lost 3 bases to trimming and J lost 5 bases, with 16 bases between them. This CDR3 has 15 amino acids. CDR1 and CDR2 (germline): MDHEN, SYDVKM. The CDR3 here is CASSFGGAVRYGYTF. The CDR3 region has the DNA TGTGCCAGCAGTTTTGGGGGCGCTGTGCGGTATGGCTACACCTTC.

The chain links TRBV7-8 to TRBJ1-4; tentative D call: TRBD1 (5 bases). The CDR3 is made up of 15 amino acids. Per the germline V gene, CDR1 is SGHVS and CDR2 is FQNEAQ. V was shortened by 4 bases and J by 0 bases, with 9 bases between the two germline ends. CDR3 sequence reads: CASSWGDATNEKLFF. DNA for the CDR3: TGTGCCAGCAGCTGGGGGGATGCAACTAATGAAAAACTGTTTTTT.

The gene calls are TRBV11-3 and TRBJ1-1, with 8 positions matching TRBD1. CDR1 is SGHNT and CDR2 is YENEEA in the germline V gene. The CDR3 is made up of 15 amino acids. Germline trimming cut 5 bases from V and 5 bases from J; bases unmatched to any gene: 10. CDR3 loop: CASSPPGQARTEAFF. CDR3 bases: TGTGCCAGCAGCCCACCGGGACAGGCGAGGACTGAAGCTTTCTTT. Drawing the rest from reference TRBV11-3 and TRBJ1-1, the complete variable domain is EAGVVQSPRYKIIEKKQPVAFWCNPISGHNTLYWYLQNLGQGPELLIRYENEEAVDDSQLPKDRFSAERLKGVDSTLKIQPAELGDSAVYLCASSPPGQARTEAFFGQGTRLTVV.

The rearrangement joins TRBV6-2 or TRBV6-3 to TRBJ2-5; D uncertain. Trimming removed 2 bases at V and 3 bases at J, with 4 bases between. The CDR3 has 12 residues. Germline lookup yields CDR1 MNHEY and CDR2 SVGEGT. In DNA form, the CDR3 reads TGTGCCAGCAGTTACCCAGAAGAGACCCAGTACTTC. It specifies CASSYPEETQYF.

The table lists this clone with a count of one. This chain joins TRBV7-8 and TRBJ1-2; no clear D gene. Per germline, CDR1 SGHVS and CDR2 FQNEAQ. This CDR3 spans 16 amino acids. The V gene lost 4 bases and the J gene lost 0 bases, with 15 bases spanning the gap. The chain's CDR3 is CASSSPRASSNYGYTF. The CDR3 DNA follows: TGTGCCAGCAGCTCCCCGAGAGCGAGCTCTAACTATGGCTACACCTTC.

The chain joins TRBV11-3 to TRBJ2-5, with TRBD1 matching over 8 bases. Per germline, CDR1 SGHNT and CDR2 YENEEA. Losses at the gene ends were 5 bases for V and 1 base for J; bases not matched to a gene: 6. CDR3 size: 15 residues. CDR3 DNA: TGTGCCAGCAGCCTCGGACAGGGTGGCCAAGAGACCCAGTACTTC. Its translation: CASSLGQGGQETQYF.

The chain is built from TRBV12-3 or TRBV12-4 and TRBJ1-2, with D perhaps TRBD1 (5 bases). The CDR3 consists of 13 residues. Trimming removed 6 bases from V and 9 bases from J, with 17 bases in between. CDR3 in amino acids: CASSPVGARRYTF. Written as DNA, the CDR3 is TGTGCCAGCAGCCCGGTTGGGGCACGGCGCTACACCTTC.

Comments on this clone: At the DNA level, this CDR3 is encoded by other sequences in the same sample as well. The chain recombines TRBV19 with TRBJ1-1, with 8 positions matching TRBD1. The CDR3 totals 15 residues. V lost 5 bases, J lost 0 bases, and 5 bases stayed unmatched. Germline V gives CDR1 LNHDA, CDR2 SQIVND (reference sequence). The CDR3 coding sequence is TGTGCCAGTAGTCCCAGGACAGGGATGAACACTGAAGCTTTCTTT. This codes for CASSPRTGMNTEAFF. The whole variable domain, filled in from reference TRBV19 and TRBJ1-1, reads DGGITQSPKYLFRKEGQNVTLSCEQNLNHDAMYWYRQDPGQGLRLIYYSQIVNDFQKGDIAEGYSVSREKKESFPLTVTSAQKNPTAFYLCASSPRTGMNTEAFFGQGTRLTVV.

The rearrangement joins TRBV20-1 to TRBJ2-7, with D unresolved. The V gene's germline CDR1 is DFQATT and CDR2 SNEGSKA (reference sequence). V shed 6 bases and J shed 6 bases, with 12 bases lying between them. This CDR3 has 11 amino acids. The CDR3 DNA sequence: TGCAGTGCCCCCCGAGTCGGCGAGCAGTACTTC. Protein product: CSAPRVGEQYF.